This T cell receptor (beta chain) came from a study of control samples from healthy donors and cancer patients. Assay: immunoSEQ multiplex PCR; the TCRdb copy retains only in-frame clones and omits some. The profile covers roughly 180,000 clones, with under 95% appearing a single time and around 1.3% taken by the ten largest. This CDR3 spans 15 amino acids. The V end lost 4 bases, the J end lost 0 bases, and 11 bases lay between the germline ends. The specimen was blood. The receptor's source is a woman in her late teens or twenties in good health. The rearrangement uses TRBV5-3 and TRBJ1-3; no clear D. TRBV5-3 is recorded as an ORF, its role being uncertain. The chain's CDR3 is CARSLIRDSGNTIYF. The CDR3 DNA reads TGTGCCAGAAGCCTCATAAGGGACTCTGGAAACACCATATATTTT.